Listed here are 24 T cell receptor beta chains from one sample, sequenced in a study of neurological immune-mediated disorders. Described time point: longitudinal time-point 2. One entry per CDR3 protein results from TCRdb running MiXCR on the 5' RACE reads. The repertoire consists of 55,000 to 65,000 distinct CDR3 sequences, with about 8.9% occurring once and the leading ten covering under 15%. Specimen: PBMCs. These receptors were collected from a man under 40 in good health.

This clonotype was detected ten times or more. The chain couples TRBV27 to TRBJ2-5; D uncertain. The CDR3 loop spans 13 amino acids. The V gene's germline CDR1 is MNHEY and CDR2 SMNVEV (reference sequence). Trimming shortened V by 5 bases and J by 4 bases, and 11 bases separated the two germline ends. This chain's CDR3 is CASSPRTAETQYF. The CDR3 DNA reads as TGTGCCAGCAGTCCCCGGACGGCAGAGACCCAGTACTTC.

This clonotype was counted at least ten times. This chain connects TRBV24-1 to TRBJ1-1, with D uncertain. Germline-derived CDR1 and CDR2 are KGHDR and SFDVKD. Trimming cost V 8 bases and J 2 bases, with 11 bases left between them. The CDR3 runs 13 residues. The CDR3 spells CATTNNINTEAFF. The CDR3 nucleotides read TGTGCCACCACCAACAACATCAACACTGAAGCTTTCTTT.

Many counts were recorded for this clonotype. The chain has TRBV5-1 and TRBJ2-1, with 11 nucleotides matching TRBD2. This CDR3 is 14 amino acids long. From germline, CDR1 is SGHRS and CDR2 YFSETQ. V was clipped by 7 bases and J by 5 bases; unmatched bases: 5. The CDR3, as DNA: TGCGCCAGCCACTTAGCGGGAGGGGACAATGAGCAGTTCTTC. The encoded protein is CASHLAGGDNEQFF.

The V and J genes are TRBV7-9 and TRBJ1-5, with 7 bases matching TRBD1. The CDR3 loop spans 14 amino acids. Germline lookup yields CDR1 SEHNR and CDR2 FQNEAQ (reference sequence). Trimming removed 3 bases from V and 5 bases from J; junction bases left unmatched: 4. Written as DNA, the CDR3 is TGTGCCAGCAGCTTTACAGGGGACTATCAGCCCCAGCATTTT. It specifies CASSFTGDYQPQHF.

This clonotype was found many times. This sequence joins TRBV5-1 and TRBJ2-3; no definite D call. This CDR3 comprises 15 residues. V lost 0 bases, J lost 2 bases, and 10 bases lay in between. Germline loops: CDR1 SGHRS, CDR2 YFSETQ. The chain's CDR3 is CASSLVAVDTDTQYF. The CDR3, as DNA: TGCGCCAGCAGCTTGGTAGCTGTCGACACAGATACGCAGTATTTT. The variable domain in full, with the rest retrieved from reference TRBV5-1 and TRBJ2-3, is KAGVTQTPRYLIKTRGQQVTLSCSPISGHRSVSWYQQTPGQGLQFLFEYFSETQRNKGNFPGRFSGRQFSNSRSEMNVSTLELGDSALYLCASSLVAVDTDTQYFGPGTRLTVL.

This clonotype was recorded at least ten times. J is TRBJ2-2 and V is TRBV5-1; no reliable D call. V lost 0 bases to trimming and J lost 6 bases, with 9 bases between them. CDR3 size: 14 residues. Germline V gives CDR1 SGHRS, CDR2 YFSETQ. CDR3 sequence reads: CASSLASASGELFF. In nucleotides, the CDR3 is TGCGCCAGCAGCTTGGCCTCCGCGTCCGGGGAGCTGTTTTTT.

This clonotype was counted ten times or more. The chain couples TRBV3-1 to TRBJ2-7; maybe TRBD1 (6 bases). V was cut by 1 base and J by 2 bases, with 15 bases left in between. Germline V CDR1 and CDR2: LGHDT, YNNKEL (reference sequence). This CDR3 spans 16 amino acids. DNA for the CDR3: TGTGCCAGCAGCCAAGGGAGAGGGGGAAGGGCCTACGAGCAGTACTTC. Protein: CASSQGRGGRAYEQYF.

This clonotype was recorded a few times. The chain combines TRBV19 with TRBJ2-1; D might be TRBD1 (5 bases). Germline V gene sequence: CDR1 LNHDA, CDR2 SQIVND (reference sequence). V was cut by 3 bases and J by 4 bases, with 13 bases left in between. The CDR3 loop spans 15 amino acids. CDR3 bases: TGTGCCAGTAGTATTTCGAGACAGAAGTACAATGAGCAGTTCTTC. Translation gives CASSISRQKYNEQFF. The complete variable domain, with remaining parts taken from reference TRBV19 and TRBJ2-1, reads DGGITQSPKYLFRKEGQNVTLSCEQNLNHDAMYWYRQDPGQGLRLIYYSQIVNDFQKGDIAEGYSVSREKKESFPLTVTSAQKNPTAFYLCASSISRQKYNEQFFGPGTRLTVL.

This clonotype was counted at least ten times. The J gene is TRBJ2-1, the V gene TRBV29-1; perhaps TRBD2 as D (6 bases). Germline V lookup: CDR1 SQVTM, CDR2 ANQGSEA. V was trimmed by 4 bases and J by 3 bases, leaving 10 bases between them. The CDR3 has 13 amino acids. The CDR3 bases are TGCAGCGTTGTAGCGGTTGACTACAATGAGCAGTTCTTC. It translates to CSVVAVDYNEQFF.

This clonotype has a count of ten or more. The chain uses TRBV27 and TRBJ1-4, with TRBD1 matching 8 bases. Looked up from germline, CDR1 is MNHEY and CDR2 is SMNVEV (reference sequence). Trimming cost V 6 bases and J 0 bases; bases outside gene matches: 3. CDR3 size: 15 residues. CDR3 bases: TGTGCCAGCAGAAGACAGGGGACAACTAATGAAAAACTGTTTTTT. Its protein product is CASRRQGTTNEKLFF.

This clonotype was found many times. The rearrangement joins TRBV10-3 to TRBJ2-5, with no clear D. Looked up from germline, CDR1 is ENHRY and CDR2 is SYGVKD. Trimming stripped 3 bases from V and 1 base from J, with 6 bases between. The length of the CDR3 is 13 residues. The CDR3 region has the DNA TGTGCCATCAGTGACAACCCCCAAGAGACCCAGTACTTC. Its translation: CAISDNPQETQYF.

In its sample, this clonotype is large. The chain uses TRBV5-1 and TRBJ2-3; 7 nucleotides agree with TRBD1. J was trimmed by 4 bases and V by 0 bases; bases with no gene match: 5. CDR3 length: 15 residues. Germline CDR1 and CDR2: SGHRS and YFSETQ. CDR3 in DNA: TGCGCCAGCAGCTTGGACAGGGGTATGCCAGATACGCAGTATTTT. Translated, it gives CASSLDRGMPDTQYF.

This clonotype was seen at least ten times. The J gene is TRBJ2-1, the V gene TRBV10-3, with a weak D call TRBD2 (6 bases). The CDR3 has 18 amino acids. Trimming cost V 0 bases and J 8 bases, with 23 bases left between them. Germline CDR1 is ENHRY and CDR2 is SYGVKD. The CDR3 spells CAISESTSSGPATYEQFF. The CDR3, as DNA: TGTGCCATCAGTGAGTCGACTAGTAGCGGACCCGCTACATATGAGCAGTTCTTC.

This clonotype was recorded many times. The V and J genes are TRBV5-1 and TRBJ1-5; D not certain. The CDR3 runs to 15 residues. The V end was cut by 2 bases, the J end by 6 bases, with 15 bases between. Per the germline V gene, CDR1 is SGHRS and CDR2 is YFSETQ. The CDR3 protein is CASSFGSGSGQPQHF. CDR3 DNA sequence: TGCGCCAGCAGCTTTGGGTCCGGGAGCGGTCAGCCCCAGCATTTT.

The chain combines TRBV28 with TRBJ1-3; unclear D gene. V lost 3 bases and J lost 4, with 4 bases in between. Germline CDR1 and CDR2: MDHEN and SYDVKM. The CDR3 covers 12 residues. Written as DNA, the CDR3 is TGTGCCAGCAGTTTGCGGGGAAACACCATATATTTT. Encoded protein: CASSLRGNTIYF. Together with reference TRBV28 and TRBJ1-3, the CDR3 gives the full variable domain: DVKVTQSSRYLVKRTGEKVFLECVQDMDHENMFWYRQDPGLGLRLIYFSYDVKMKEKGDIPEGYSVSREKKERFSLILESASTNQTSMYLCASSLRGNTIYFGEGSWLTVV.

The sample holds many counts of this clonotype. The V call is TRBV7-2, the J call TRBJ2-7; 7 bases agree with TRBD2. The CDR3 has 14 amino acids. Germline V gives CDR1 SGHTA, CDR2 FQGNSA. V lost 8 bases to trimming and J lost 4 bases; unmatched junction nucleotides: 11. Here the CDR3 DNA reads TGTGCCAGCCGCACCGGGACTAAGCAATACGAGCAGTACTTC. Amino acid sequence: CASRTGTKQYEQYF. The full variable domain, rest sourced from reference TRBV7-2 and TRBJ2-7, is GAGVSQSPSNKVTEKGKDVELRCDPISGHTALYWYRQSLGQGLEFLIYFQGNSAPDKSGLPSDRFSAERTGGSVSTLTIQRTQQEDSAVYLCASRTGTKQYEQYFGPGTRLTVT.

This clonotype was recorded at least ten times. CDR3 amino acids: CASSFGEKNEQFF. CDR3 coding DNA: TGTGCCAGCAGTTTTGGAGAGAAAAATGAGCAGTTCTTC. V and J are TRBV12-3 or TRBV12-4 and TRBJ2-1; D not resolved. The length of the CDR3 is 13 residues. Trimming cost V 3 bases and J 7 bases, with 10 bases left between them.

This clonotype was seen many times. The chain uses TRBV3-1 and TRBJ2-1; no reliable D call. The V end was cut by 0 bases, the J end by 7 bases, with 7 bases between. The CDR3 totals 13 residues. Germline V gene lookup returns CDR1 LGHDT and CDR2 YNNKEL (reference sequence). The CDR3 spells CASSQDLGNEQFF. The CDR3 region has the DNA TGTGCCAGCAGCCAAGATCTAGGAAATGAGCAGTTCTTC.

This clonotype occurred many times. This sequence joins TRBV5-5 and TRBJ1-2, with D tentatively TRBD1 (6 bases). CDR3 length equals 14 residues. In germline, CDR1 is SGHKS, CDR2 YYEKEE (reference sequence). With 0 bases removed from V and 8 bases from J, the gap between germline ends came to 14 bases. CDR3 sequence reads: CASSLDRDFQGYTF. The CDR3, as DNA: TGTGCCAGCAGCTTGGACAGGGACTTCCAAGGCTACACCTTC.

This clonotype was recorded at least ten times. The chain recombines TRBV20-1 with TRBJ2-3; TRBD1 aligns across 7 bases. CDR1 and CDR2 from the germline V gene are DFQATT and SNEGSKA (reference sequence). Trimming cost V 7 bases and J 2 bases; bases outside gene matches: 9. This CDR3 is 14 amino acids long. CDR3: CSVLKGATTDTQYF. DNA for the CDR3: TGCAGTGTCCTAAAGGGGGCGACCACAGATACGCAGTATTTT.

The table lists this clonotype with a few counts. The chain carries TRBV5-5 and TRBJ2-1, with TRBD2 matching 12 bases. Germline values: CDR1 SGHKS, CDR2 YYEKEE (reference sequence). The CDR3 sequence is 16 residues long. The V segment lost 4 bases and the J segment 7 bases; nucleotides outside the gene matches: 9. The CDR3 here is CASSATSGRLWNEQFF. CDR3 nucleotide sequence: TGTGCCAGCAGCGCGACTAGCGGGAGACTCTGGAATGAGCAGTTCTTC.

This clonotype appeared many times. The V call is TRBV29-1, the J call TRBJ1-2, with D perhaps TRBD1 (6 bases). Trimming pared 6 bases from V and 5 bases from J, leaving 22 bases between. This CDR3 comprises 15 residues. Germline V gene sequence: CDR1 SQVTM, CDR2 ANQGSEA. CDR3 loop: CSVRGRGAPVYGYTF. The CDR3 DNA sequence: TGCAGCGTCCGCGGTCGGGGGGCTCCAGTTTATGGCTACACCTTC.

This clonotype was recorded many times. In nucleotides, the CDR3 is TGTGCCATCAGTGATTTCGGGGGTCGTAAGGAGACCCAGTACTTC. Translated, it gives CAISDFGGRKETQYF. The V and J genes are TRBV10-3 and TRBJ2-5; D may be TRBD2 (6 bases). V lost 3 bases, J lost 5 bases, and 16 bases lay in between. Per the germline V gene, CDR1 is ENHRY and CDR2 is SYGVKD. The CDR3 covers 15 residues.

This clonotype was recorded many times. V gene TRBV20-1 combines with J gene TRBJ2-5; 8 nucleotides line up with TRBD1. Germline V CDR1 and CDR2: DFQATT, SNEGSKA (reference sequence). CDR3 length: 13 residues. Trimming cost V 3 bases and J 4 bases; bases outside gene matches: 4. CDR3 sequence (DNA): TGCAGTGCTAGCAGGGGGCTTGGAGAGACCCAGTACTTC. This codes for CSASRGLGETQYF.